Given below is one T cell receptor beta chain in context. These data come from a study of blood T cell repertoires in COVID-19. Overall study context: Sources were T cells, B-cell-depleted T cells, or PBMCs; the material itself was cDNA or gDNA.

The germline CDR1 and CDR2 sequences are SGHRS and YFSETQ. The CDR3 has 15 residues. V lost 0 bases and J lost 0, with 9 bases in between. Sequencing was performed with immunoSEQ multiplex PCR; in TCRdb, only in-frame clones are kept and a portion is missing. The sample lists hundreds of thousands of clones, 80% to 90% seen once, with 4.8% in the top ten. Sequenced sample: PBMCs or T cells enriched from blood (not recorded which). The TCR sequence derives from a woman in her fifties or sixties who had been exposed to COVID-19. V and J are TRBV5-1 and TRBJ1-1; D remains ambiguous. CDR3 residues: CASSLDRHLNTEAFF. The DNA for the CDR3 is TGCGCCAGCAGCTTGGATCGACACCTGAACACTGAAGCTTTCTTT.